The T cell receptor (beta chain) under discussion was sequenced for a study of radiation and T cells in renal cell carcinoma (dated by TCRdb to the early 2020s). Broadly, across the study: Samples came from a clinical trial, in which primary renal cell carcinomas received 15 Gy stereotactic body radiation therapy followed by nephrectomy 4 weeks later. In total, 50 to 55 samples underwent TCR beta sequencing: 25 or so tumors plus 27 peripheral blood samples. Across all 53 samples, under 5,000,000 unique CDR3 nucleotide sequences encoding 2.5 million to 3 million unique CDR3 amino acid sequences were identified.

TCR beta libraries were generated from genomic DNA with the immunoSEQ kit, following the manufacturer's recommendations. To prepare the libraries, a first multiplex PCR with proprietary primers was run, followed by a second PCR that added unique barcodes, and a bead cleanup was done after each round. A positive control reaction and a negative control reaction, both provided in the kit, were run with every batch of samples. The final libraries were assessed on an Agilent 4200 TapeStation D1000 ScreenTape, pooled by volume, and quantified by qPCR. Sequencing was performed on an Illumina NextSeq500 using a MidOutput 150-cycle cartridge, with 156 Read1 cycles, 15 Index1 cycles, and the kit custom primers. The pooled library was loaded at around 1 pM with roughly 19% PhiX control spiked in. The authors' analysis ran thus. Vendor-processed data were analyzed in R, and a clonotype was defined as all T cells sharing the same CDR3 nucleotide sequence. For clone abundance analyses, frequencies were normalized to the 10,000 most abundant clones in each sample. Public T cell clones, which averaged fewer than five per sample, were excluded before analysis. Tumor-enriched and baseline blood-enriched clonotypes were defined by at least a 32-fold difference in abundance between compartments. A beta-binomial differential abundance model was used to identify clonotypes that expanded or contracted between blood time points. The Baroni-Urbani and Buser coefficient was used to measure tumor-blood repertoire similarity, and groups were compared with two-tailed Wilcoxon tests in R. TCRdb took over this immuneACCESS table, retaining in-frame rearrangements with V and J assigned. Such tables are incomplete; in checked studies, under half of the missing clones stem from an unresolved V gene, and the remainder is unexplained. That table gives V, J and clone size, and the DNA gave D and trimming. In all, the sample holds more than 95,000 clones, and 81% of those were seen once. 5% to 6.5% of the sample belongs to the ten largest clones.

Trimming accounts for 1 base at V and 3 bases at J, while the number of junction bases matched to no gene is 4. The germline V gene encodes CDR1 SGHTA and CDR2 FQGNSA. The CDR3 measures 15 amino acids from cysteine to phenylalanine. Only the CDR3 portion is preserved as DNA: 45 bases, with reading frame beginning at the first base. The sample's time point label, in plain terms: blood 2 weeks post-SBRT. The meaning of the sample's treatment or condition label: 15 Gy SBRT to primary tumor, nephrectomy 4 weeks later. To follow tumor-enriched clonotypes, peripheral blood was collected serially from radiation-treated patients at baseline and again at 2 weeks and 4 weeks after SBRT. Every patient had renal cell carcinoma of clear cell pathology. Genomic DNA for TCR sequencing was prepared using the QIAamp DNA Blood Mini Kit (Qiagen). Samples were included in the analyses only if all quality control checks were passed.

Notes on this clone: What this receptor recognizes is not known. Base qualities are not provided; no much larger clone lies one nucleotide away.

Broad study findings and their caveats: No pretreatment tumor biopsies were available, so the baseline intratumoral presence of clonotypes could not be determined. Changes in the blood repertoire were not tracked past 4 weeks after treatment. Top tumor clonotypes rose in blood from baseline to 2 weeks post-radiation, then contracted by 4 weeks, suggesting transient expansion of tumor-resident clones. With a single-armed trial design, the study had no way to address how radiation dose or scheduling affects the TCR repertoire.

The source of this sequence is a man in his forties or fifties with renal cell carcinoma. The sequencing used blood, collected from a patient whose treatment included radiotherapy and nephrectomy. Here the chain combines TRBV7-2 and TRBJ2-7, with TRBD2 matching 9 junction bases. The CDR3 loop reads CASSLVASGDYEQYF. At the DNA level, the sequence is TGTGCCAGCAGCTTAGTTGCTAGCGGGGACTACGAGCAGTACTTC.